One and the same sample provided the 3 T cell receptor beta chains below, sequenced in a study of HIV-infected patients and healthy controls. Approximately 500 ng RNA was reverse transcribed with alpha and beta constant-region primers. Each of the alpha and beta chains got its own library through chain-specific third strand synthesis with indices. Via MiXCR, TCRdb re-called the 5' RACE reads, giving one row per CDR3 protein. The sample includes about 10,000 distinct CDR3 sequences, approximately 8% of them seen just once. No cell fractionation was done, so the repertoire covers all unsorted peripheral blood T cells. Sample: blood. Source of these receptors: an adult in good health.

This clonotype was counted at least ten times. The chain recombines TRBV12-3 or TRBV12-4 with TRBJ2-7, with 7 bases that match TRBD1. Trimming took 5 bases from V and 2 from J; bases not matched to a gene: 6. This CDR3 contains 14 residues. The CDR3 loop reads CASSGQAKPYEQYF. DNA of the CDR3: TGTGCCAGCAGTGGACAGGCCAAACCCTACGAGCAGTACTTC.

The table lists this clonotype with many counts. The genes are TRBV28 and TRBJ2-1; D may be TRBD1 or TRBD2 (5 bases each). Per the germline V gene, CDR1 is MDHEN and CDR2 is SYDVKM. The V and J ends lost 2 bases and 11 bases respectively, with 22 bases between them. The CDR3 sequence is 16 residues long. CDR3 protein: CASSLPPGPNPIKQFF. The CDR3 DNA reads as TGTGCCAGCAGTTTACCCCCGGGACCCAACCCCATAAAGCAGTTCTTC.

This clonotype showed up many times. The chain recombines TRBV27 with TRBJ2-3; weak D call: TRBD1 (5 bases). Germline CDR1 MNHEY, CDR2 SMNVEV (reference sequence). Trimming removed 2 bases from V and 5 bases from J, with 8 bases in between. CDR3 size: 13 residues. The chain's CDR3 is CASSLGAGDTQYF. CDR3 nucleotide sequence: TGTGCCAGCAGTTTAGGGGCAGGAGATACGCAGTATTTT.